A single sample is the source of the 16 T cell receptor beta chains below, sequenced in a study of T-cell reconstitution after alpha-beta-depleted transplantation in children. Unique molecular identifiers were built into the TCRbeta library. TCRdb ran MiXCR on the PCR reads and lists one entry per CDR3 protein. This sample has about 350,000 distinct CDR3 sequences, with roughly 17% found just once. The specimen was PBMCs, mostly from graft donor cells, collected 360 days after TCRalphabeta/CD19-depleted stem cell transplant. The receptors come from a male patient under 10 years old who had a stem cell transplant for acute lymphoblastic leukemia, so the T cells may come from the graft donor.

This clonotype was seen ten or more times. The CDR3 region has the DNA TGCGCCAGCAGCTTGTACGCAGGGGGTGGTGGCTACACCTTC. Translating gives CASSLYAGGGGYTF. The rearrangement links TRBV5-1 to TRBJ1-2; 7 nucleotides match TRBD1. CDR1 is SGHRS, CDR2 YFSETQ, per germline. This CDR3 spans 14 amino acids. The junction had 7 bases not matched to a gene; V was cut back by 1 base and J by 7 bases.

This clonotype was detected a few times. CDR3 DNA sequence: TGTGCCAGCAGTTTTCGGACGGCGGCGAACACTGAAGCTTTCTTT. This encodes CASSFRTAANTEAFF. The chain combines TRBV12-3 or TRBV12-4 with TRBJ1-1; D unclear. The CDR3 consists of 15 residues. Trimming left V 3 bases short and J 1 base short, with 12 bases between.

This sequence joins TRBV6-1 and TRBJ2-5, with 8 bases lining up with TRBD1. Trimming cost V 6 bases and J 5 bases; bases outside gene matches: 8. CDR3 size: 14 residues. The germline V gene has CDR1 MNHNS and CDR2 SASEGT. CDR3 DNA sequence: TGTGCCAGCAGGGGTCTGACAGGGGTGGAGACCCAGTACTTC. Its protein product is CASRGLTGVETQYF.

This clonotype was detected only a few times. The rearrangement uses TRBV4-1 and TRBJ2-7; 8 nucleotides agree with TRBD1. Germline CDR1 reads MGHRA; CDR2 reads YSYEKL. This CDR3 spans 15 amino acids. Trimming took 0 bases from V and 2 from J; bases not matched to a gene: 3. The CDR3 protein is CASSQEDRVTYEQYF. In nucleotides, the CDR3 is TGCGCCAGCAGCCAAGAGGACAGGGTTACCTACGAGCAGTACTTC.

The J gene is TRBJ2-3, the V gene TRBV6-6; the D is unclear. This CDR3 comprises 12 residues. Trimming removed 11 bases at V and 2 bases at J, with 11 bases between. CDR1 MNHNY and CDR2 SVGAGI come from the germline V gene (reference sequence). In DNA form, the CDR3 reads TGTGCCTTAGGGTCATACACAGATACGCAGTATTTT. Protein: CALGSYTDTQYF.

This clonotype was seen a few times. This chain connects TRBV5-6 to TRBJ2-7, with D perhaps matching TRBD2 (6 bases). Trimming removed 2 bases from V and 6 bases from J, with 18 bases in between. Germline values: CDR1 SGHDT, CDR2 YYEEEE. CDR3 length equals 15 residues. The CDR3 DNA reads as TGTGCCAGCAGCTTACGGTTTGCGCCGCGGGGCGAGCAGTACTTC. Translated, it gives CASSLRFAPRGEQYF.

The rearrangement uses TRBV28 and TRBJ2-4; 7 positions agree with TRBD1. The V gene end was trimmed by 8 bases and the J gene end by 3 bases; junction bases not matched to a gene: 10. This CDR3 comprises 15 residues. Germline V gene sequence: CDR1 MDHEN, CDR2 SYDVKM. The CDR3 spells CASSLIWDSKNIQYF. CDR3 bases: TGTGCCAGCTCCCTAATCTGGGACAGCAAAAACATTCAGTACTTC. The full variable domain, in which reference TRBV28 and TRBJ2-4 provide the parts outside the CDR3, is DVKVTQSSRYLVKRTGEKVFLECVQDMDHENMFWYRQDPGLGLRLIYFSYDVKMKEKGDIPEGYSVSREKKERFSLILESASTNQTSMYLCASSLIWDSKNIQYFGAGTRLSVL.

This clonotype was observed a few times. This sequence joins TRBV20-1 and TRBJ2-3; 12 bases fit TRBD2. The CDR3 has 17 amino acids. Germline values: CDR1 DFQATT, CDR2 SNEGSKA (reference sequence). The ends lost 7 bases at V and 0 bases at J; junction bases unmatched: 11. CDR3 amino acids: CSVWGLAGTLSTDTQYF. CDR3 nucleotides: TGCAGTGTCTGGGGACTAGCGGGCACCCTTAGCACAGATACGCAGTATTTT.

The sample holds many counts of this clonotype. This rearrangement joins TRBV4-3 to TRBJ1-2; D ambiguous. Trimming removed 3 bases from V and 4 bases from J, with 15 bases in between. There are 15 residues in the CDR3. Germline V CDR1 and CDR2: LGHNA, YSLEER. The CDR3, as DNA: TGCGCCAGCAGCCACGGTCCCGAGCTTGTCTATGGCTACACCTTC. Amino acids: CASSHGPELVYGYTF.

This clonotype appeared a few times. This rearrangement joins TRBV4-2 to TRBJ2-2; no definite D call. CDR1 is LGHNA and CDR2 is YNFKEQ in the germline V gene. The CDR3 extends over 17 amino acids. V was shortened by 0 bases and J by 3 bases, with 14 bases between the two germline ends. This chain's CDR3 is CASSQESALLDTGELFF. In nucleotides, the CDR3 is TGTGCCAGCAGCCAAGAATCGGCACTTTTGGACACCGGGGAGCTGTTTTTT.

The genes are TRBV9 and TRBJ2-5, with 11 bases lining up with TRBD2. The CDR3 spans 15 residues. Losses at the gene ends were 4 bases for V and 4 bases for J; bases not matched to a gene: 6. The germline CDR1 and CDR2 sequences are SGDLS and YYNGEE. This chain's CDR3 is CASSTSGGFGETQYF. In DNA, the CDR3 is TGTGCCAGCAGCACTAGCGGGGGATTCGGAGAGACCCAGTACTTC.

The J gene is TRBJ2-5, the V gene TRBV3-1; D perhaps matches TRBD1 (5 bases). Per germline, CDR1 LGHDT and CDR2 YNNKEL (reference sequence). Trimming stripped 2 bases from V and 4 bases from J, with 17 bases between. This CDR3 comprises 16 residues. CDR3 in DNA: TGTGCCAGCAGCCAACGGACCCAGGTGGGGCGAGAGACCCAGTACTTC. It yields the protein CASSQRTQVGRETQYF.

This clonotype has more than one count but fewer than ten. The rearrangement links TRBV4-3 to TRBJ2-2, with TRBD2 matching over 7 bases. The CDR3 runs to 18 residues. Germline CDR1 and CDR2: LGHNA and YSLEER. V lost 0 bases and J lost 1; bases outside the gene matches: 8. The CDR3 DNA follows: TGCGCCAGCAGCCAAGATCCCCTACTAGCGTGGAACACCGGGGAGCTGTTTTTT. The encoded protein is CASSQDPLLAWNTGELFF.

V and J are TRBV7-8 and TRBJ2-5, with a tentative D call TRBD1 (6 bases). The germline V gene encodes CDR1 SGHVS and CDR2 FQNEAQ. Trimming stripped 1 base from V and 1 base from J, with 13 bases between. CDR3 size: 16 residues. CDR3 nucleotide sequence: TGTGCCAGCAGCTTAGTTTCCAACAGGGTCCAAGAGACCCAGTACTTC. Translation gives CASSLVSNRVQETQYF. The variable domain in full, completed from reference TRBV7-8 and TRBJ2-5, reads GAGVSQSPRYKVAKRGQDVALRCDPISGHVSLFWYQQALGQGPEFLTYFQNEAQLDKSGLPSDRFFAERPEGSVSTLKIQRTQQEDSAVYLCASSLVSNRVQETQYFGPGTRLLVL.

The rearrangement links TRBV28 to TRBJ2-7, with 8 bases fitting TRBD1. The CDR3 is 14 amino acids. With 6 bases clipped from V and 1 base from J, the junction kept 5 bases outside the gene matches. Per germline, CDR1 MDHEN and CDR2 SYDVKM. DNA of the CDR3: TGTGCCAGCAGCCTGGGACAGGTTTCCTACGAGCAGTACTTC. This sequence encodes CASSLGQVSYEQYF.

The chain has TRBV5-1 and TRBJ2-7, with no clear D. With 0 bases removed from V and 3 bases from J, the gap between germline ends came to 10 bases. Germline CDR1 SGHRS, CDR2 YFSETQ. CDR3 length: 14 amino acids. The CDR3 nucleotides are TGCGCCAGCAGCTTGGTTCCAGGAAACTACGAGCAGTACTTC. Its protein is CASSLVPGNYEQYF.